These T cell receptor beta chains were read from a single sample in a study of blood T cell repertoires in COVID-19. This table comes from immunoSEQ multiplex PCR, and its TCRdb copy is limited to in-frame clones, with some not included. The sample records 330,000 or so clones, over 75% being singletons. Sequencing was performed on PBMCs or T cells enriched from blood (not recorded which). These receptors all stem from a man aged 35-49 years in a cohort exposed to, infected with or recovered from COVID-19 (not recorded which). CDR3s leave out the opening cysteine and the closing phenylalanine or tryptophan.

V gene	J gene	CDR3 protein
TRBV30	TRBJ1-6	AWSVQAYNSPLH
TRBV4-1	TRBJ2-7	ASSHGLAGPTYEQY
TRBV11-1	TRBJ2-1	ASSPRTSGSEQF
TRBV15	TRBJ2-5	ATSRPGRQQETQY
TRBV2	TRBJ2-1	ASSERETRYNEQF
TRBV29-1	TRBJ1-4	SASGTGGEKLF
TRBV28	TRBJ1-3	ASSLDTGIKGNTIY
TRBV27	TRBJ2-2	ASSFLAGGPNTGELF
TRBV9	TRBJ1-2	ASSDHRGGNGYT
TRBV7-9	TRBJ1-6	ASSLARDRQSPLH
TRBV27	TRBJ2-3	ASSLERERPTDTQY